These 15 T cell receptor beta chains were all obtained from the same sample, sequenced in a study of blood T cells in healthy people across ages. A second PCR, run for about 7 to 11 cycles, used a sample-barcoded 5' primer plus a J-beta primer mix. One entry per CDR3 protein, called by TCRdb with MiXCR from the 5' RACE reads. The sample records roughly 700,000 distinct CDR3 sequences, 32% being singletons. The sequenced material came from blood. Source of these receptors: a woman older than 75 in good health.

As for this clonotype: Since a much larger clone is just one base distant, this may be a read error. The chain has TRBV6-1 and TRBJ2-1, with D perhaps TRBD2 (6 bases). CDR1 is MNHNS and CDR2 is SASEGT in the germline V gene. The CDR3 sequence is 15 residues long. The V end was cut by 8 bases, the J end by 5 bases, with 19 bases between. In nucleotides, the CDR3 is TGTGCCAGCGTACGGTTGGGGGGTACCAACAATGAGCAGTTCTTC. Residues: CASVRLGGTNNEQFF.

This clonotype has ten or more counts. The J gene is TRBJ1-5, the V gene TRBV20-1; unclear D gene. The germline V gene has CDR1 DFQATT and CDR2 SNEGSKA (reference sequence). V was clipped by 0 bases and J by 4 bases, with 7 bases between them. This CDR3 comprises 13 residues. CDR3 nucleotide sequence: TGCAGTGCTAGAGAAGTGGGGAATCAGCCCCAGCATTTT. It yields the protein CSAREVGNQPQHF.

Of note for this clonotype: This clone may be a read error of a much larger clone one base away. This chain joins TRBV7-3 and TRBJ1-2; D perhaps matches TRBD1 (5 bases). CDR3 length equals 14 residues. CDR1 is SGHTA and CDR2 is FQGTGA in the germline V gene. The germline V and J ends were trimmed by 1 base and 7 bases, with 13 bases remaining between them. The CDR3 is CASSLSQGESGYTF. CDR3 DNA: TGTGCCAGCAGCTTAAGCCAGGGCGAAAGTGGCTACACCTTC.

A word on this clonotype: This could be a read error, since a much larger clone is one nucleotide away. The chain links TRBV4-2 to TRBJ1-4; maybe TRBD1 (5 bases). Germline values: CDR1 LGHNA, CDR2 YNFKEQ. This CDR3 is 16 amino acids long. Here the CDR3 reads CASGQDDRRKGEKLFF. The CDR3 DNA reads TGTGCCAGCGGCCAAGATGATCGTAGGAAGGGGGAAAAACTGTTTTTT.

The chain employs TRBV20-1 and TRBJ2-5; no reliable D call. Trimming removed 6 bases from V and 1 base from J, with 9 bases in between. The CDR3 is 12 residues long. From germline, CDR1 is DFQATT and CDR2 SNEGSKA (reference sequence). The CDR3 loop is CSALQSQETQYF. The CDR3 bases are TGCAGTGCCCTACAGAGCCAAGAGACCCAGTACTTC.

The rearrangement uses TRBV5-1 and TRBJ2-1, with TRBD2 matching 8 bases. Germline V lookup: CDR1 SGHRS, CDR2 YFSETQ. V lost 7 bases to trimming and J lost 8 bases; unmatched junction nucleotides: 14. This CDR3 has 15 amino acids. CDR3 DNA: TGCGCCAGCCGAAAGGCGGGGGGCGGAGTAGATGAGCAGTTCTTC. It yields the protein CASRKAGGGVDEQFF.

This clonotype was seen just once. A read error may explain this, as a much larger clone is one base away. V usage is TRBV20-1 and J usage is TRBJ2-3; D assignment may be TRBD1 or TRBD2 (6 bases each). V gave up 6 bases and J gave up 3 bases, with 16 bases separating them. The length of the CDR3 is 14 residues. In germline, CDR1 is DFQATT, CDR2 SNEGSKA (reference sequence). CDR3 protein: CSAEGGQSTDTQYF. In DNA form, the CDR3 reads TGCAGTGCGGAGGGTGGACAGTCGACAGATACGCAGTATTTT.

This chain uses TRBV20-1 with TRBJ2-2, with D perhaps given as TRBD1 or TRBD2 (5 bases each). Germline loops: CDR1 DFQATT, CDR2 SNEGSKA (reference sequence). V was pared by 5 bases and J by 2 bases, with 12 bases between. The CDR3 extends over 14 amino acids. CDR3 in DNA: TGCAGTGCTCCAGGGAGCCTCAACACCGGGGAGCTGTTTTTT. This encodes CSAPGSLNTGELFF.

The genes are TRBV7-3 and TRBJ2-7; tentative D call: TRBD1 (5 bases). The tail of the sequence fits TRBJ2-5 better, so the J call may be wrong. The CDR3 length is 13 residues. The V gene's germline CDR1 is SGHTA and CDR2 FQGTGA. CDR3 residues: CASSRSTGETQYF. CDR3 in DNA: TGTGCCAGCAGCCGATCAACAGGAGAGACCCAGTACTTC.

The chain employs TRBV20-1 and TRBJ1-1; 7 bases match TRBD1. Germline CDR1 and CDR2: DFQATT and SNEGSKA (reference sequence). V lost 6 bases and J lost 12; bases outside the gene matches: 13. The CDR3 has 12 amino acids. CDR3 loop: CSANDRAYRSFF. The CDR3 DNA is TGCAGTGCCAACGACAGGGCCTATCGGTCTTTCTTT.

This clonotype was counted many times. The CDR3 DNA sequence: TGTGCCAGCAGCTTAGGAGGAACCTCGCTGTTTTTT. As protein: CASSLGGTSLFF. The rearrangement uses TRBV13 and TRBJ1-4; D gene ambiguous. The germline V gene has CDR1 PRHDT and CDR2 FYEKMQ (reference sequence). Between the trimmed V and J ends, which lost 0 bases and 14 bases, there was a span of 10 bases. The length of the CDR3 is 12 residues.

As for this clonotype: A much larger clone differs from this one at a single base, so this may be a read error. The rearrangement links TRBV6-2 or TRBV6-3 to TRBJ1-2; 7 bases fit TRBD1. The CDR3 covers 17 residues. Germline-derived CDR1 and CDR2 are MNHEY and SVGEGT. J was trimmed by 3 bases and V by 6 bases; bases with no gene match: 16. The CDR3 spells CASSTIRGRKKDYGYTF. The CDR3 region has the DNA TGTGCCAGCAGCACTATCAGGGGGAGAAAGAAAGACTATGGCTACACCTTC.

This clonotype was found many times. J is TRBJ1-2 and V is TRBV4-1, with 9 bases lining up with TRBD1. V was pared by 4 bases and J by 3 bases, with 6 bases of the junction left unmatched. The CDR3 totals 15 residues. Germline CDR1 and CDR2: MGHRA and YSYEKL. CDR3 nucleotide sequence: TGCGCCAGCAGCCCCACGGGGGACAGGGACTATGGCTACACCTTC. Translated, it gives CASSPTGDRDYGYTF.

This clonotype has more than one count but fewer than ten. This may stem from a read error, because a much larger clone lies one nucleotide away. The rearrangement links TRBV5-1 to TRBJ1-4; D not certain. Germline V gene sequence: CDR1 SGHRS, CDR2 YFSETQ. This CDR3 spans 14 amino acids. This CDR3 reads CASSFERFNEKRFF. The CDR3 DNA is TGCGCCAGCAGCTTCGAGCGGTTTAATGAAAAACGGTTTTTT.

This clonotype appeared many times. V usage is TRBV21-1 and J usage is TRBJ1-1; the table's D call TRBD1 went unverified against the DNA. TRBV21-1 is shown as a pseudogene. The CDR3 has 14 amino acids. In DNA form, the CDR3 reads TGTGCCAGCAGCAAACGGGGACAGAACACTGAAGCTTTCTTT. It yields the protein CASSKRGQNTEAFF.